This T cell receptor (beta chain) was observed in a study of blood T cell repertoires in COVID-19. Overall study: Italy, Spain and the United States were the sources of the convalescent and acute COVID-19 samples. Nucleic acid was either cDNA or gDNA, and it came from T cells, B-cell-depleted T cells, or PBMCs.

Original data processing: Researchers report that nucleated cell counts were estimated from reference gene primer amplification. Sequencing was performed with immunoSEQ multiplex PCR; in TCRdb, only in-frame clones are kept and a portion is missing. D and trimming were read from the DNA, whereas the V and J calls and clone size are those reported in that table. The data hold about 190,000 clones, with approximately 90% observed a single time. The CDR3 runs to 17 residues. Germline CDR1 reads LNHDA; CDR2 reads SQIVND (reference sequence). Trimming removed 4 bases at V and 4 bases at J, with 22 bases between.

The TCR sequence derives from a man aged 35 to 55 with active or convalescent COVID-19. The J gene is TRBJ1-2, the V gene TRBV19, with D possibly TRBD1 on 6 matching bases. The sequencing sample was made of peripheral blood. The CDR3 DNA is TGTGCCAGTAGTACGTCCGGGACAACTGGTATTATCTATGGCTACACCTTC. It is translated as CASSTSGTTGIIYGYTF.